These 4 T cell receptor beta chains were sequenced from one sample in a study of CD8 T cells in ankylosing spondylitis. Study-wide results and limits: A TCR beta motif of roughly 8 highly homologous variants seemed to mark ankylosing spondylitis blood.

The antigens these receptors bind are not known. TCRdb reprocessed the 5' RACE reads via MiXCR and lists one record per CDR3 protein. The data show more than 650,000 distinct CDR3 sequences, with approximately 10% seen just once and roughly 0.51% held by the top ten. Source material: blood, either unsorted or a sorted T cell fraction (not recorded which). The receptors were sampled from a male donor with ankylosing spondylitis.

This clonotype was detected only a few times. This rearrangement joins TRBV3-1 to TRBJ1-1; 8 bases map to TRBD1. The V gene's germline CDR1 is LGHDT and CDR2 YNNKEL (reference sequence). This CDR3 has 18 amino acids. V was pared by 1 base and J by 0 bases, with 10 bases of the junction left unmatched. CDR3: CASSQAGRGRYMNTEAFF. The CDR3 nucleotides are TGTGCCAGCAGCCAAGCGGGCAGGGGGCGATACATGAACACTGAAGCTTTCTTT.

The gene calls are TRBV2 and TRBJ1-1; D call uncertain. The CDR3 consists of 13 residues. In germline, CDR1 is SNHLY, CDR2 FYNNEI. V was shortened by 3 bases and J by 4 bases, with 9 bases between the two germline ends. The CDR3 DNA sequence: TGTGCCAGCAGTGACCGCCGGGGCACTGAAGCTTTCTTT. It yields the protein CASSDRRGTEAFF. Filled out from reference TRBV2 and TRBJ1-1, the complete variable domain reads EPEVTQTPSHQVTQMGQEVILRCVPISNHLYFYWYRQILGQKVEFLVSFYNNEISEKSEIFDDQFSVERPDGSNFTLKIRSTKLEDSAMYFCASSDRRGTEAFFGQGTRLTVV.

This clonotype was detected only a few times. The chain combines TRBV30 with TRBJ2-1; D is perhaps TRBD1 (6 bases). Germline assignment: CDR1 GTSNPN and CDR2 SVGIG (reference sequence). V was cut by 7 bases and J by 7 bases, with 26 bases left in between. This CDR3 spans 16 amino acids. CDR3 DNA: TGTGCCTCCTCAAAGAAAGGGGGAAGTAGGGTAAATGAGCAGTTCTTC. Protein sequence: CASSKKGGSRVNEQFF.

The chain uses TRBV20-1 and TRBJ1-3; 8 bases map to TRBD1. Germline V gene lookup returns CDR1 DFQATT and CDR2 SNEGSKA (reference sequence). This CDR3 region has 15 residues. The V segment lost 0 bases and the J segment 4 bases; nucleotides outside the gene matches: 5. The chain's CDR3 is CSARDRGTGGNTIYF. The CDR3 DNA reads TGCAGTGCTAGAGATAGGGGGACAGGAGGAAACACCATATATTTT.